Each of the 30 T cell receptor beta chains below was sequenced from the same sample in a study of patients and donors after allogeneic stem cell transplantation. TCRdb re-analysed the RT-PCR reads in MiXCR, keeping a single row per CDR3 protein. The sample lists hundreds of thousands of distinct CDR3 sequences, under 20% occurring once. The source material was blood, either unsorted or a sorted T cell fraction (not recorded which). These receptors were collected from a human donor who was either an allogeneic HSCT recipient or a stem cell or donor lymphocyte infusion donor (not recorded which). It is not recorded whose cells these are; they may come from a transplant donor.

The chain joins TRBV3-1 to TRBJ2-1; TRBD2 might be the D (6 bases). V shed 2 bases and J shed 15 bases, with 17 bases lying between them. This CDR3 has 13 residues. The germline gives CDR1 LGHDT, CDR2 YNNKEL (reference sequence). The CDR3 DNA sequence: TGTGCCAGCAGCCAAAAAAGATCGACTAGTAGGTTCTTC. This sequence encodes CASSQKRSTSRFF.

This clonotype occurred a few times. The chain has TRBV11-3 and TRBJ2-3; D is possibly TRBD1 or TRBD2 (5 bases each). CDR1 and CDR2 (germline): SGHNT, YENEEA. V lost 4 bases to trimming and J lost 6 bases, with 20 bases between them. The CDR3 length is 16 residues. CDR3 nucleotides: TGTGCCAGCAGCTCGGGGACCGAAAAGTCATTGGATACGCAGTATTTT. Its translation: CASSSGTEKSLDTQYF.

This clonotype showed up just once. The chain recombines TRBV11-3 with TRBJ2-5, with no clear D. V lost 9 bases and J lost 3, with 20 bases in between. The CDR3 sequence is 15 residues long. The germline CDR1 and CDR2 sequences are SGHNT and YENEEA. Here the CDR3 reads CARRVSGRSEETQYF. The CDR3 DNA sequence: TGTGCCAGAAGAGTGAGTGGCAGGTCCGAAGAGACCCAGTACTTC.

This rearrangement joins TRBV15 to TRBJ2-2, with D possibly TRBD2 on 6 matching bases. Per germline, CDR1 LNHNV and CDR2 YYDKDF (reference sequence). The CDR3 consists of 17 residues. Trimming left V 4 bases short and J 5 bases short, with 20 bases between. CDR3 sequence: CATSKPLNGRKTGELFF. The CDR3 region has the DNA TGTGCCACCAGCAAACCTCTCAACGGGAGAAAAACCGGGGAGCTGTTTTTT.

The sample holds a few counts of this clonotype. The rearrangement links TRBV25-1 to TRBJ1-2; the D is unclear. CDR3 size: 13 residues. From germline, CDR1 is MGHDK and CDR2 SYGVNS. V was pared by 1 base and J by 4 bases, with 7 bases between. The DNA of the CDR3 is TGTGCCAGCAGTGAATTTGGGTTCTATGGCTACACCTTC. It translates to CASSEFGFYGYTF.

The CDR3, as DNA: TGTGCCACCAGTGATTTCCAGGGGGAGCTGAACACTGAAGCTTTCTTT. Translating it yields CATSDFQGELNTEAFF. The chain combines TRBV24-1 with TRBJ1-1; 7 nucleotides match TRBD1. The CDR3 is made up of 16 amino acids. Trimming removed 1 base from V and 0 bases from J; junction bases left unmatched: 4. Per germline, CDR1 KGHDR and CDR2 SFDVKD.

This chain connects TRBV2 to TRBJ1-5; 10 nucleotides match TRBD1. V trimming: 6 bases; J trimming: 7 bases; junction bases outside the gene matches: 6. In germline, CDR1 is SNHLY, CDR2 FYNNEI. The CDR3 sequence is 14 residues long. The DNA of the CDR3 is TGTGCCAGCAGGGGGGACAGGGGTAGCCAGCCCCAGCATTTT. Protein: CASRGDRGSQPQHF.

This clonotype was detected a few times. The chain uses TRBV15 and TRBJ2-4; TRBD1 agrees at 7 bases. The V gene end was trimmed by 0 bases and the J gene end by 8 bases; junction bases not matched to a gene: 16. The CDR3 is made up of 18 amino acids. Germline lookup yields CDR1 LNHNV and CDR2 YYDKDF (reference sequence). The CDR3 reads CATSRDLTRGTATDIQYF. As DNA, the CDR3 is TGTGCCACCAGCAGAGATCTAACCAGGGGGACAGCGACGGACATTCAGTACTTC.

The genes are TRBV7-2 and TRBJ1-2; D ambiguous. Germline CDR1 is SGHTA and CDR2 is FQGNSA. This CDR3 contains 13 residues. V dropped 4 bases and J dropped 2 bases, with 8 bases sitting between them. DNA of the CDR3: TGTGCCAGCAGCTCCGGACGGAACTATGGCTACACCTTC. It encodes CASSSGRNYGYTF. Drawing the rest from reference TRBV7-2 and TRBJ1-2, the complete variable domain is GAGVSQSPSNKVTEKGKDVELRCDPISGHTALYWYRQSLGQGLEFLIYFQGNSAPDKSGLPSDRFSAERTGGSVSTLTIQRTQQEDSAVYLCASSSGRNYGYTFGSGTRLTVV.

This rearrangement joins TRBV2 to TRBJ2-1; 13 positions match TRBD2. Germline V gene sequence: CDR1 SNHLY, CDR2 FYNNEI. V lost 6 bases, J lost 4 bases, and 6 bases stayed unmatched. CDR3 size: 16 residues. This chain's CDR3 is CASRDPGLAGYNEQFF. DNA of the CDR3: TGTGCCAGCAGGGACCCGGGACTAGCGGGGTACAATGAGCAGTTCTTC.

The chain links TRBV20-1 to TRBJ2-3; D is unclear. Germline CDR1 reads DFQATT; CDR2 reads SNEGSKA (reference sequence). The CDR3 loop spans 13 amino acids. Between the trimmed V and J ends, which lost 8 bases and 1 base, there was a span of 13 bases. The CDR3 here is CSSIRPGTDTQYF. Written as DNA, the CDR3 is TGCAGTTCAATTCGGCCCGGCACAGATACGCAGTATTTT.

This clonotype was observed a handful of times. The CDR3 region is CASSSPDQGVGSSYNEQFF. In DNA form, the CDR3 reads TGTGCCAGCAGTTCTCCCGACCAGGGGGTTGGAAGCTCCTACAATGAGCAGTTCTTC. This chain uses TRBV2 with TRBJ2-1; TRBD1 agrees at 7 bases. V was pared by 5 bases and J by 0 bases, with 16 bases of the junction left unmatched. CDR1 and CDR2 from the germline V gene are SNHLY and FYNNEI. CDR3 size: 19 residues.

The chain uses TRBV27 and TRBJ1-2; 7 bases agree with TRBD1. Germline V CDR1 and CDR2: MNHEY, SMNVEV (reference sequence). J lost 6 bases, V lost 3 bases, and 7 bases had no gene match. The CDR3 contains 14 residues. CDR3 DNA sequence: TGTGCCAGCAGTTTTCGTCGACAGGGTCATGGCTACACCTTC. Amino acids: CASSFRRQGHGYTF.

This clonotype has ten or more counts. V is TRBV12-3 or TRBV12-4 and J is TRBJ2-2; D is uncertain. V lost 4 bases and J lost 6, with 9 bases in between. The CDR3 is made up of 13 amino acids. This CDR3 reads CASSSLGAGELFF. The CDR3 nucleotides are TGTGCCAGCAGTTCCTTGGGTGCCGGGGAGCTGTTTTTT.

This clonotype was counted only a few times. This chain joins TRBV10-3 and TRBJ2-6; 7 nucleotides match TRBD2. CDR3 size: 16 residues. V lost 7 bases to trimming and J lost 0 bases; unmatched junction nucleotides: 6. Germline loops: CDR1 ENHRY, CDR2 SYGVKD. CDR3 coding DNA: TGTGCCATCAAGGCTAGCGGACTCTCTGGGGCCAACGTCCTGACTTTC. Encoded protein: CAIKASGLSGANVLTF.

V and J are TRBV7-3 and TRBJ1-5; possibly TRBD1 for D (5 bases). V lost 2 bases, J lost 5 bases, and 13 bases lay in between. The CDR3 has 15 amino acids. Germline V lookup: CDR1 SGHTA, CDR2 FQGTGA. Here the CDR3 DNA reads TGTGCCAGCAGCTTATACAGGCAGGGACATCAGCCCCAGCATTTT. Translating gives CASSLYRQGHQPQHF.

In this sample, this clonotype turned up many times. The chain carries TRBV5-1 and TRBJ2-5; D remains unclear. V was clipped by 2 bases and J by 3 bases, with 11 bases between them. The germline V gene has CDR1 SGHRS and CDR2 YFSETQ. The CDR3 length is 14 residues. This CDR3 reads CASSLTQSKETQYF. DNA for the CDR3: TGCGCCAGCAGCTTAACCCAGAGCAAAGAGACCCAGTACTTC.

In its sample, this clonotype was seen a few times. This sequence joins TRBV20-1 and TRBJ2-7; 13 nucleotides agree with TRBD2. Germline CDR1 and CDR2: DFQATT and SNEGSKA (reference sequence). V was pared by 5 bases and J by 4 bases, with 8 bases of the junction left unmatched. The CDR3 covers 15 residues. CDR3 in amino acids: CSALGLAGAWYEQYF. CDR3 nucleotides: TGCAGTGCTCTAGGACTAGCGGGAGCGTGGTACGAGCAGTACTTC.

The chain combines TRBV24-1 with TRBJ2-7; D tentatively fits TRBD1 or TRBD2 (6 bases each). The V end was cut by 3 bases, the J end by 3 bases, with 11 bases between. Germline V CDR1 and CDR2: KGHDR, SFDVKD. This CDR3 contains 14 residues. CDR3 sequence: CATSDGGGNYEQYF. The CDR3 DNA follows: TGTGCCACCAGTGATGGGGGCGGGAACTACGAGCAGTACTTC.

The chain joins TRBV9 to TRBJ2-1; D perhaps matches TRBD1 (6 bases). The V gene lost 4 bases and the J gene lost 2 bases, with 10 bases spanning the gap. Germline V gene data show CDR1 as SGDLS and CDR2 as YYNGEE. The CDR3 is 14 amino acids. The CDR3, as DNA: TGTGCCAGCAGCACACAGGGCCCCTACAATGAGCAGTTCTTC. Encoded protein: CASSTQGPYNEQFF.

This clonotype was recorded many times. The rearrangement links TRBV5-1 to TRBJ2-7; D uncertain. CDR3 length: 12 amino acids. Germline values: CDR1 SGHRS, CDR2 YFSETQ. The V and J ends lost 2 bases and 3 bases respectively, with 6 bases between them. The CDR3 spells CASSFDRYEQYF. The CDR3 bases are TGCGCCAGCAGCTTCGACCGCTACGAGCAGTACTTC.

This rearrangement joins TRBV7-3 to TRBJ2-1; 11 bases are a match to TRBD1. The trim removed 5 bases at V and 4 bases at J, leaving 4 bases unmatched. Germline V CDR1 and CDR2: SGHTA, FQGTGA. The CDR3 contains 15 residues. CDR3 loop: CASSIGTGGYNEQFF. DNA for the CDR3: TGTGCCAGCAGCATCGGGACAGGGGGTTACAATGAGCAGTTCTTC.

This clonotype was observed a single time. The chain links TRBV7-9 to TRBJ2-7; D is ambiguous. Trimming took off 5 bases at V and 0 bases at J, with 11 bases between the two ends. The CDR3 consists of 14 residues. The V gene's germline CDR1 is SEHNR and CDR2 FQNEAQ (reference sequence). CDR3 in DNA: TGTGCCAGCAGCCCCCTGGGTTACTCCTACGAGCAGTACTTC. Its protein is CASSPLGYSYEQYF.

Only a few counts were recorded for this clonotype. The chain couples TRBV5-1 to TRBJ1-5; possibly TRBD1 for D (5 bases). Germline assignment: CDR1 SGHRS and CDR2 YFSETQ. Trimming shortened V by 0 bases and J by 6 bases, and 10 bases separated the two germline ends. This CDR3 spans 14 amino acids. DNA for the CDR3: TGCGCCAGCAGCTTGGCTGGGGACGGTCAGCCCCAGCATTTT. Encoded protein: CASSLAGDGQPQHF.

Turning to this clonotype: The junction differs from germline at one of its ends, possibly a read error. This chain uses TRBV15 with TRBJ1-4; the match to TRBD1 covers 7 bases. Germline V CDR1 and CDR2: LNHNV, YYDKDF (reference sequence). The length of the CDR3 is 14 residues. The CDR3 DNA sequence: TGTGCCACCAGCGGAGACAGGGCCGGTGAAAAACTGTTTTTT. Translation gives CATSGDRAGEKLFF.

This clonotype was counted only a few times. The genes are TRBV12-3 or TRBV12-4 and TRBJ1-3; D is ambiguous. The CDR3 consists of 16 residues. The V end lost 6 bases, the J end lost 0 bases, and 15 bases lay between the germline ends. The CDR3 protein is CASSPFPVGSGNTIYF. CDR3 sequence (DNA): TGTGCCAGCAGCCCCTTCCCGGTAGGCTCTGGAAACACCATATATTTT.

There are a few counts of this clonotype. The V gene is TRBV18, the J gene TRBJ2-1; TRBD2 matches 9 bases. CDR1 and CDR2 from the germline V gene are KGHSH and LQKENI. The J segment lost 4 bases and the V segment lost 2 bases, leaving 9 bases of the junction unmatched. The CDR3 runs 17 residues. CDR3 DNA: TGTGCCAGCTCACCAACCCCTCCTAGCGGGGTTTACAATGAGCAGTTCTTC. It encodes CASSPTPPSGVYNEQFF. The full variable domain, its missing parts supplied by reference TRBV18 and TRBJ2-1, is NAGVMQNPRHLVRRRGQEARLRCSPMKGHSHVYWYRQLPEEGLKFMVYLQKENIIDESGMPKERFSAEFPKEGPSILRIQQVVRGDSAAYFCASSPTPPSGVYNEQFFGPGTRLTVL.

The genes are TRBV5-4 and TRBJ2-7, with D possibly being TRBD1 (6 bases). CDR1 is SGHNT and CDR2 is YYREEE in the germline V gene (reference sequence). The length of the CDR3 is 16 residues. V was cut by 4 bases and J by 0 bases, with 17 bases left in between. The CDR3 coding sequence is TGTGCCAGCAGCCAGGGGCCGAGGCAGAGCTCCTACGAGCAGTACTTC. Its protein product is CASSQGPRQSSYEQYF.

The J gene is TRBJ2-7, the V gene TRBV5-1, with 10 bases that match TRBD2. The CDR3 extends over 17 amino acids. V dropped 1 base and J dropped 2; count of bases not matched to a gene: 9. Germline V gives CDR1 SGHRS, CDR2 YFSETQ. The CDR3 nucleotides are TGCGCCAGCAGCTTGTACCTAGCGGGGGCCAATCCCTACGAGCAGTACTTC. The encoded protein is CASSLYLAGANPYEQYF.

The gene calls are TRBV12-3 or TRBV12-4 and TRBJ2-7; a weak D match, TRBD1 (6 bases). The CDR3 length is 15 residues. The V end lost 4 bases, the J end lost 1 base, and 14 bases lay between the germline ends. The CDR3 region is CASSYTGTLSYEQYF. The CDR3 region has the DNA TGTGCCAGCAGTTACACCGGGACATTATCCTACGAGCAGTACTTC.